The next 12 T cell receptor beta chains were all read from a single sample in a study of T-cell memory formation after mild COVID-19. TCRdb re-derived calls from the 5' RACE reads in MiXCR, one entry per CDR3 protein. Of some 330,000 distinct CDR3 sequences in the sample, 20% to 25% were seen once. The source material was PBMCs or a T cell subset sorted from them (not recorded which). The receptors here all came from an adult woman who had mild COVID-19 (a few samples of this study predate the infection). Cell type and time point are not known.

This clonotype has a count of ten or more. The CDR3: CAISESMGYEQYF. In nucleotides, the CDR3 is TGTGCCATCAGTGAGTCAATGGGTTACGAGCAGTACTTC. V gene TRBV10-3 combines with J gene TRBJ2-7; D uncertain. The V end lost 0 bases, the J end lost 4 bases, and 7 bases lay between the germline ends. The CDR3 is 13 amino acids. Germline CDR1 is ENHRY and CDR2 is SYGVKD.

Written as DNA, the CDR3 is TGTGCCAGCAGCTTTCTAATGCTGAACACTGAAGCTTTCTTT. Translated, it gives CASSFLMLNTEAFF. The rearrangement links TRBV7-9 to TRBJ1-1, with unresolved D. This CDR3 contains 14 residues. The germline V gene has CDR1 SEHNR and CDR2 FQNEAQ (reference sequence). The V end lost 3 bases, the J end lost 0 bases, and 8 bases lay between the germline ends. Filled out from reference TRBV7-9 and TRBJ1-1, the complete variable domain reads DTGVSQNPRHKITKRGQNVTFRCDPISEHNRLYWYRQTLGQGPEFLTYFQNEAQLEKSRLLSDRFSAERPKGSFSTLEIQRTEQGDSAMYLCASSFLMLNTEAFFGQGTRLTVV.

A note on this clonotype: The CDR3 does not close with the conserved phenylalanine or tryptophan, likely indicating a read error. Because the CDR3's place on the DNA is in doubt, the DNA is left out and the CDR3 is given as listed by TCRdb. The V call is TRBV7-6, the J call TRBJ2-1; the D call in the table, TRBD1, was not verified against the DNA. The CDR3 is 8 residues long, counting both termini. CDR1 is SGHVS and CDR2 is FNYEAQ in the germline V gene. CDR3 loop: CAQRVGTV.

The chain carries TRBV27 and TRBJ2-7; D not certain. Germline CDR1 MNHEY, CDR2 SMNVEV (reference sequence). CDR3 length: 13 residues. The V end lost 2 bases, the J end lost 6 bases, and 11 bases lay between the germline ends. The CDR3 DNA sequence: TGTGCCAGCAGTTTACTGGGTCTGGGCGAGCAGTACTTC. Its translation: CASSLLGLGEQYF.

This clonotype was detected a few times. This chain uses TRBV12-3 or TRBV12-4 with TRBJ2-1; D could derive from TRBD1 or TRBD2 (5 bases each). This CDR3 region has 15 residues. The V end lost 2 bases, the J end lost 8 bases, and 16 bases lay between the germline ends. Here the CDR3 reads CASSLIGGPVDEQFF. The CDR3 DNA sequence: TGTGCCAGCAGTTTAATTGGGGGACCAGTCGATGAGCAGTTCTTC.

This clonotype was detected a few times. This rearrangement joins TRBV20-1 to TRBJ1-1; no clear D. Germline CDR1 is DFQATT and CDR2 is SNEGSKA (reference sequence). The CDR3 sequence is 12 residues long. V dropped 2 bases and J dropped 1 base, with 5 bases sitting between them. The CDR3 here is CSARKANTEAFF. As DNA, the CDR3 is TGCAGTGCTAGAAAGGCGAACACTGAAGCTTTCTTT.

The rearrangement uses TRBV21-1 and TRBJ2-7; TRBD2 was called by the table and not checked on the DNA. TRBV21-1 is labeled a pseudogene. The length of the CDR3 is 16 residues. In DNA, the CDR3 is TGTGCCAGCAGCAAAAGAACTAGCGGGAGGTACTACGAGCAGTACTTC. This sequence encodes CASSKRTSGRYYEQYF.

The chain couples TRBV24-1 to TRBJ1-5, with 7 nucleotides matching TRBD1. V was pared by 7 bases and J by 1 base, with 15 bases of the junction left unmatched. The CDR3 sequence is 18 residues long. Germline CDR1 KGHDR, CDR2 SFDVKD. The CDR3: CATRLLSYRGRSNQPQHF. The CDR3 DNA reads as TGTGCCACCAGACTATTATCTTACAGGGGTCGAAGCAATCAGCCCCAGCATTTT.

This clonotype was observed many times. The junction does not match germline at one end; this may be a read error. The chain has TRBV12-3 or TRBV12-4 and TRBJ2-7; D is possibly TRBD2 (7 bases). This CDR3 region has 14 residues. DNA of the CDR3: TGTGCCAGCAGCTTAGGGGGGGGATCCTACGAGCAGTACTTC. Translation: CASSLGGGSYEQYF.

This chain connects TRBV4-3 to TRBJ1-1, with a tentative D call TRBD1 (5 bases). The CDR3 is made up of 14 amino acids. The ends were cut back, 0 bases at V and 10 bases at J, with 15 bases in the middle. CDR1 LGHNA and CDR2 YSLEER come from the germline V gene. The CDR3 spells CASSQDQGFRGAFF. CDR3 DNA: TGCGCCAGCAGCCAAGATCAGGGTTTTAGAGGAGCTTTCTTT.

This clonotype has ten or more counts. This chain uses TRBV6-5 with TRBJ2-7; D not resolved. This CDR3 is built from 14 residues. Germline V CDR1 and CDR2: MNHEY, SVGAGI. V lost 5 bases and J lost 7, with 18 bases in between. The CDR3 loop reads CASSPARLLGEQYF. The CDR3 DNA reads TGTGCCAGCAGTCCCGCGAGGCTCCTGGGAGAGCAGTACTTC.

J is TRBJ1-5 and V is TRBV7-2; D is perhaps TRBD1 (5 bases). This CDR3 is built from 15 residues. V dropped 0 bases and J dropped 1 base, with 7 bases sitting between them. Looked up from germline, CDR1 is SGHTA and CDR2 is FQGNSA. The CDR3 reads CASSLARDSNQPQHF. The CDR3 DNA sequence: TGTGCCAGCAGCTTAGCCAGGGACAGCAATCAGCCCCAGCATTTT.